Below are 16 T cell receptor beta chains sequenced from a single sample in a study of glioma-infiltrating T cells after dendritic cell vaccination listed by TCRdb under 2016. Libraries were made using the immunoSEQ multiplex PCR assay. This is the immuneACCESS table as TCRdb keeps it, with only in-frame sequences that have V and J called. A part of the clones is gone; compared with another copy, unresolved V genes explain less than half, and the rest is unexplained. The sample table records approximately 82,000 clones; 70% to 90% of these occur just once. The top ten constitute roughly 3.1% of the sample. This material consisted of blood, taken before dendritic cell vaccination. The receptors originated from a human donor with glioblastoma.

This chain joins TRBV19 and TRBJ2-1; perhaps TRBD1 as D (6 bases). V was cut by 6 bases and J by 9 bases, with 15 bases left in between. The CDR3 has 13 amino acids. From germline, CDR1 is LNHDA and CDR2 SQIVND (reference sequence). CDR3 protein: CASRGRRGTEQFF. CDR3 DNA sequence: TGTGCCAGTAGAGGGCGCAGGGGTACTGAGCAGTTCTTC.

The table lists this clone with a count of one. The junction shows a germline mismatch at one end, possibly a read error. The J gene is TRBJ2-3, the V gene TRBV11-2; 10 nucleotides line up with TRBD2. Looked up from germline, CDR1 is SGHAT and CDR2 is FQNNGV. The CDR3 loop spans 18 amino acids. CDR3 DNA: TGTGCCAGCAGCTTACTAGCGGGAGCCCCCCTAAGCACAGATATGCAGTATTTT. Protein: CASSLLAGAPLSTDMQYF.

The chain carries TRBV5-5 and TRBJ2-7; 7 bases map to TRBD1. J was trimmed by 0 bases and V by 4 bases; bases with no gene match: 19. The germline V gene encodes CDR1 SGHKS and CDR2 YYEKEE (reference sequence). The CDR3 spans 19 residues. CDR3 amino acids: CASSEVQGLGFVSSYEQYF. Here the CDR3 DNA reads TGTGCCAGCAGCGAGGTACAGGGGCTGGGATTCGTTAGCTCCTACGAGCAGTACTTC.

The chain combines TRBV5-1 with TRBJ2-2; no clear D. Trimming pared 0 bases from V and 0 bases from J, leaving 9 bases between. CDR3 length: 16 amino acids. CDR1 is SGHRS, CDR2 YFSETQ, per germline. The CDR3, as DNA: TGCGCCAGCAGCTTGGGAGGTCAGTCGAACACCGGGGAGCTGTTTTTT. Its translation is CASSLGGQSNTGELFF.

This sequence joins TRBV27 and TRBJ2-1; 12 nucleotides align to TRBD2. In germline, CDR1 is MNHEY, CDR2 SMNVEV (reference sequence). Trimming at V came to 5 bases and at J to 0 bases, leaving 8 bases not matched to a gene. The CDR3 consists of 18 residues. Here the CDR3 reads CASSPGLAGRLSYNEQFF. CDR3 coding DNA: TGTGCCAGCAGTCCAGGACTAGCGGGACGCCTCTCCTACAATGAGCAGTTCTTC.

The chain combines TRBV5-1 with TRBJ2-7, with D possibly being TRBD1 (6 bases). Germline V CDR1 and CDR2: SGHRS, YFSETQ. The V end lost 3 bases, the J end lost 2 bases, and 15 bases lay between the germline ends. The CDR3 totals 15 residues. The CDR3 is CASSSSGTKPYEQYF. The CDR3 nucleotides are TGCGCCAGCAGCTCATCCGGGACAAAACCCTACGAGCAGTACTTC.

The V and J genes are TRBV29-1 and TRBJ1-1; a possible D gene is TRBD1 (6 bases). V was trimmed by 7 bases and J by 7 bases, leaving 16 bases between them. The CDR3 covers 12 residues. Germline V gives CDR1 SQVTM, CDR2 ANQGSEA. Here the CDR3 DNA reads TGCAGCGAGACCGGGACAACCAGTGAAGCTTTCTTT. It codes for CSETGTTSEAFF.

The V call is TRBV5-1, the J call TRBJ1-1, with 10 bases lining up with TRBD1. V lost 0 bases to trimming and J lost 4 bases; unmatched junction nucleotides: 3. This CDR3 spans 15 amino acids. CDR1 is SGHRS and CDR2 is YFSETQ in the germline V gene. The CDR3 bases are TGCGCCAGCAGCTTGGACGGACAGGGGGTCACTGAAGCTTTCTTT. As protein: CASSLDGQGVTEAFF. Based on the CDR3 plus reference TRBV5-1 and TRBJ1-1, the full variable domain is KAGVTQTPRYLIKTRGQQVTLSCSPISGHRSVSWYQQTPGQGLQFLFEYFSETQRNKGNFPGRFSGRQFSNSRSEMNVSTLELGDSALYLCASSLDGQGVTEAFFGQGTRLTVV.

The V call is TRBV11-3, the J call TRBJ2-7, with 8 bases lining up with TRBD1. The CDR3 is 15 residues long. Germline V gene lookup returns CDR1 SGHNT and CDR2 YENEEA. The trim removed 5 bases at V and 2 bases at J, leaving 8 bases unmatched. CDR3 nucleotide sequence: TGTGCCAGCAGCCTCCGGTCGACAGGGGCCTACGAGCAGTACTTC. The encoded protein is CASSLRSTGAYEQYF.

V gene TRBV2 combines with J gene TRBJ2-3; D uncertain. Trimming took 2 bases from V and 3 from J, leaving 6 bases between them. The length of the CDR3 is 13 residues. Germline CDR1 is SNHLY and CDR2 is FYNNEI. Written as DNA, the CDR3 is TGTGCCAGCAGTGAACTCCGGACAGATACGCAGTATTTT. Its translation is CASSELRTDTQYF.

The rearrangement joins TRBV5-1 to TRBJ2-3; D gene unclear. Germline V gives CDR1 SGHRS, CDR2 YFSETQ. Trimming took 2 bases from V and 4 from J, leaving 11 bases between them. The CDR3 consists of 14 residues. CDR3 region: CASSFLAVSDTQYF. The CDR3 DNA is TGCGCCAGCAGCTTTTTGGCTGTTTCAGATACGCAGTATTTT.

The sample holds a few counts of this clone. The J gene is TRBJ1-1, the V gene TRBV6-5; D perhaps matches TRBD1 (5 bases). There are 11 residues in the CDR3. Germline assignment: CDR1 MNHEY and CDR2 SVGAGI. Trimming removed 6 bases from V and 5 bases from J, with 7 bases in between. The CDR3 loop reads CASSRGTEAFF. In nucleotides, the CDR3 is TGTGCCAGCAGCCGGGGGACTGAAGCTTTCTTT.

The chain recombines TRBV14 with TRBJ1-2, with unresolved D. CDR3 size: 13 residues. Germline V CDR1 and CDR2: SGHDN, FVKESK. Between the trimmed V and J ends, which lost 0 bases and 2 bases, there was a span of 4 bases. The CDR3 DNA follows: TGTGCCAGCAGCCAAGATCTGAACTATGGCTACACCTTC. Translated: CASSQDLNYGYTF.

V gene TRBV7-8 combines with J gene TRBJ1-1; no clear D gene. CDR1 is SGHVS and CDR2 is FQNEAQ in the germline V gene. The V and J ends lost 3 bases and 2 bases respectively, with 10 bases between them. The length of the CDR3 is 14 residues. The CDR3 DNA reads TGTGCCAGCAGCTTGGACTTTTTAAACACTGAAGCTTTCTTT. This encodes CASSLDFLNTEAFF.

The chain is built from TRBV7-2 and TRBJ1-2; 9 bases are a match to TRBD1. The CDR3 length is 15 residues. Germline V gene lookup returns CDR1 SGHTA and CDR2 FQGNSA. Losses at the gene ends were 0 bases for V and 7 bases for J; bases not matched to a gene: 6. The CDR3 bases are TGTGCCAGCAGCTTAGCCGCCGGGACAGGGTTTGGCTACACCTTC. Translating gives CASSLAAGTGFGYTF.

The V and J genes are TRBV13 and TRBJ2-5; 7 nucleotides align to TRBD2. The CDR3 length is 12 residues. Germline values: CDR1 PRHDT, CDR2 FYEKMQ (reference sequence). J lost 4 bases, V lost 5 bases, and 1 base had no gene match. CDR3 sequence reads: CASSPGGETQYF. CDR3 nucleotides: TGTGCCAGCAGCCCGGGGGGAGAGACCCAGTACTTC.